Below, 15 T cell receptor beta chains from the same sample are listed, as sequenced in a study of blood T cell repertoires in COVID-19. Assay: immunoSEQ multiplex PCR; the TCRdb copy retains only in-frame clones and omits some. The table includes 140,000 or so clones, roughly 84% detected once. Sequences were obtained from peripheral blood. The receptors here all came from a human donor in a cohort sampled during active COVID-19.

V gene TRBV18 combines with J gene TRBJ2-3; 7 bases are shared with TRBD2. In germline, CDR1 is KGHSH, CDR2 LQKENI. Trimming removed 3 bases from V and 4 bases from J; junction bases left unmatched: 4. The CDR3 has 14 residues. Written as DNA, the CDR3 is TGTGCCAGCTCACCCGTGGCGGGGGCAGATACGCAGTATTTT. Protein sequence: CASSPVAGADTQYF.

The chain recombines TRBV7-8 with TRBJ2-7; a weak D match, TRBD2 (6 bases). The CDR3 loop spans 15 amino acids. The ends were cut back, 5 bases at V and 5 bases at J, with 19 bases in the middle. The germline CDR1 and CDR2 sequences are SGHVS and FQNEAQ. The CDR3 sequence is CASSDYGTPPNEQYF. DNA for the CDR3: TGTGCCAGCAGCGATTATGGGACTCCCCCCAACGAGCAGTACTTC.

This clone was recorded a few times. The chain combines TRBV6-6 with TRBJ2-7, with a tentative D call TRBD1 (5 bases). The germline V gene encodes CDR1 MNHNY and CDR2 SVGAGI (reference sequence). The CDR3 length is 12 residues. The V and J ends lost 0 bases and 6 bases respectively, with 6 bases between them. CDR3: CASSYSQAEQYV. The CDR3 DNA sequence: TGTGCCAGCAGTTACTCACAGGCCGAGCAGTACGTC.

This clone was observed a single time. V is TRBV6-6 and J is TRBJ1-2; 9 bases line up with TRBD1. The CDR3 sequence is 16 residues long. V was clipped by 4 bases and J by 4 bases; unmatched bases: 10. Germline V CDR1 and CDR2: MNHNY, SVGAGI (reference sequence). The CDR3 DNA is TGTGCCAGCAGTTCCACTAGACAGGGGGGATCCTATGGCTACACCTTC. It is translated as CASSSTRQGGSYGYTF.

This clone was observed a handful of times. The CDR3 region has the DNA TGTGCCAGCAGCCGGACAGGGGGCGGTGGCTACACCTTC. It yields the protein CASSRTGGGGYTF. The rearrangement uses TRBV11-1 and TRBJ1-2, with 11 nucleotides matching TRBD1. With 5 bases clipped from V and 7 bases from J, the junction kept 3 bases outside the gene matches. The CDR3 consists of 13 residues. Looked up from germline, CDR1 is SGHAT and CDR2 is FQDESV (reference sequence).

The V and J genes are TRBV5-1 and TRBJ2-3; D may be TRBD2 (6 bases). Germline CDR1 reads SGHRS; CDR2 reads YFSETQ. Trimming removed 4 bases at V and 5 bases at J, with 17 bases between. The CDR3 is 15 amino acids. DNA for the CDR3: TGCGCCAGCAGCCTCACGACTCCGGGGGTAGATACGCAGTATTTT. This gives the protein CASSLTTPGVDTQYF.

This chain uses TRBV29-1 with TRBJ1-1, with D maybe TRBD1 (6 bases). From germline, CDR1 is SQVTM and CDR2 ANQGSEA. The V end was cut by 7 bases, the J end by 5 bases, with 23 bases between. This CDR3 comprises 15 residues. The CDR3 spells CSAKFEGGRRTEAFF. CDR3 nucleotides: TGCAGCGCAAAGTTCGAGGGGGGGCGGCGGACTGAAGCTTTCTTT.

The CDR3, as DNA: TGTGCCAGCAGCGCATCCGACCCGACAGGGACCTATGGCTACACCTTC. Amino acids: CASSASDPTGTYGYTF. V and J are TRBV9 and TRBJ1-2; the match to TRBD1 covers 7 bases. CDR3 size: 16 residues. In germline, CDR1 is SGDLS, CDR2 YYNGEE. V shed 3 bases, J shed 4 bases, and the junction held 12 bases outside the gene matches.

V and J are TRBV27 and TRBJ2-5; 10 bases align to TRBD1. V lost 5 bases and J lost 4; bases outside the gene matches: 4. Germline loops: CDR1 MNHEY, CDR2 SMNVEV (reference sequence). This CDR3 comprises 14 residues. CDR3 DNA sequence: TGTGCCAGCAGTCAGGACAGGGGGTTAGAGACCCAGTACTTC. It is translated as CASSQDRGLETQYF.

This chain links TRBV4-2 with TRBJ1-5; D might be TRBD1 (6 bases). This CDR3 has 14 residues. Germline values: CDR1 LGHNA, CDR2 YNFKEQ. The V end lost 0 bases, the J end lost 6 bases, and 9 bases lay between the germline ends. Here the CDR3 DNA reads TGTGCCAGCAGCCAAGACCTACAGGGTCAGCCCCAGCATTTT. It encodes CASSQDLQGQPQHF.

The genes are TRBV12-3 or TRBV12-4 and TRBJ1-2; possibly TRBD1 for D (6 bases). Between the trimmed V and J ends, which lost 2 bases and 6 bases, there was a span of 10 bases. The CDR3 spans 13 residues. CDR3 in amino acids: CASSLYSGDGYTF. DNA of the CDR3: TGTGCCAGCAGTTTATATTCAGGGGATGGCTACACCTTC.

The V and J genes are TRBV15 and TRBJ1-3; 8 nucleotides align to TRBD1. The CDR3 covers 16 residues. The J segment lost 1 base and the V segment lost 4 bases, leaving 6 bases of the junction unmatched. Germline values: CDR1 LNHNV, CDR2 YYDKDF (reference sequence). For the CDR3, the DNA is TGTGCCACCAGCATCCGAAGACAGGGGTCTGGAAACACCATATATTTT. Protein: CATSIRRQGSGNTIYF. Supplemented by reference TRBV15 and TRBJ1-3, the full variable domain reads DAMVIQNPRYQVTQFGKPVTLSCSQTLNHNVMYWYQQKSSQAPKLLFHYYDKDFNNEADTPDNFQSRRPNTSFCFLDIRSPGLGDTAMYLCATSIRRQGSGNTIYFGEGSWLTVV.

The chain carries TRBV19 and TRBJ2-5, with D maybe TRBD1 (5 bases). This CDR3 comprises 15 residues. Germline V gene lookup returns CDR1 LNHDA and CDR2 SQIVND (reference sequence). V lost 2 bases and J 4 bases, leaving 14 bases between the germline ends. CDR3 in amino acids: CASSIMQGSGETQYF. In DNA, the CDR3 is TGTGCCAGTAGTATAATGCAGGGTTCGGGAGAGACCCAGTACTTC.

Of note for this clone: Within the sample, other DNA sequences also encode this same CDR3. The V gene is TRBV6-5, the J gene TRBJ2-3; D is unclear. Trimming left V 6 bases short and J 2 bases short, with 6 bases between. Germline CDR1 reads MNHEY; CDR2 reads SVGAGI. The CDR3 sequence is 12 residues long. The chain's CDR3 is CASSQDTDTQYF. The CDR3 DNA is TGTGCCAGCAGCCAGGACACAGATACGCAGTATTTT.

The V call is TRBV2, the J call TRBJ2-5; D is uncertain. This CDR3 has 13 residues. Per the germline V gene, CDR1 is SNHLY and CDR2 is FYNNEI. Trimming cost V 5 bases and J 5 bases, with 12 bases left between them. CDR3 bases: TGTGCCAGCAGTTTCGACCGAGCGGAGACCCAGTACTTC. Translation: CASSFDRAETQYF.